This T cell receptor (beta chain) was documented in a study of Graves' ophthalmopathy and Graves' hyperthyroidism (dated 2018 in TCRdb). With respect to the entire study: Peripheral blood was collected at initial diagnosis, before any treatment. To tell Graves' ophthalmopathy apart from Graves' hyperthyroidism, and to predict which patients would progress to ophthalmopathy, the study relied on TCR beta repertoire signatures. In total, some 130 blood samples were TCR-sequenced: approximately 40 ophthalmopathy, some 75 hyperthyroidism and some 17 hyperthyroidism-to-ophthalmopathy patients. To explore V-J signatures that separate ophthalmopathy from hyperthyroidism, a discovery set of approximately 100 patients was enrolled, consisting of 43 with ophthalmopathy and roughly 60 with stable hyperthyroidism. For independent validation, a separate cohort was made up of approximately 18 hyperthyroidism patients plus 17 patients who later progressed from hyperthyroidism to ophthalmopathy. In roughly 6 hyperthyroidism patients, the T-cell repertoires found in thyroid tissue were compared with those found in blood. Once sampling was done, hyperthyroidism patients were given methimazole at a starting dose of 30 mg daily, while ophthalmopathy patients were given high-dose intravenous methylprednisolone. The roughly 90 discovery patients were divided at random into training and test sets in a 7:3 ratio.

TCR beta CDR3 regions were amplified from RNA transcripts for repertoire sequencing. HTBI primers and the Qiagen OneStep RT-PCR kit were used in a first-round RT-PCR, which was followed by a second-round multiplex PCR, size selection and purification. Libraries were sequenced paired-end with 100 bp reads on an Illumina HiSeq2000. Turning to the authors' computational methods: SOAPnuke was used to process the reads, removing any read that contained adapters or uncalled bases, had a mean Phred below 15, or lacked an exact match to the constant primer or identifier. COPE v1.2.5 was used to merge high-quality paired reads. Clonotypes were defined as unique nucleotide sequences and were aligned to IMGT TRB V, D and J references using MiTCR v1.1. The analysis was limited to V-J combinations with a frequency above 0.0001, which together covered approximately 99% of the repertoires. A TCR clonal expansion and chaos score per V-J combination was defined as the ratio of F50 clonal expansion to chaos observed in the TCRdist matrix. Welch's t-statistics and random forest were used to reduce features to some 13 V-J combinations, which were fed into a naive Bayes classifier. The Morisita-Horn index was used to measure how similar the thyroid and blood repertoires were. Using fastp at Q25 and MiXCR, TCRdb reprocessed the public reads and kept productive beta chains. Here each entry gathers all rows of one CDR3 protein and keeps the most common genes and DNA. The V and J calls follow TCRdb's processing rather than the paper's. This sample has more than 300,000 distinct CDR3 sequences in its table, and approximately 15% of those were observed once. Roughly 7% of the sample is taken by the ten largest.

A patient counted as having stable hyperthyroidism if there was no progression to ophthalmopathy within 18 months of follow-up. Hyperthyroidism patients were newly diagnosed, were aged 18 to 65 years, and had a disease duration under 2 months. Anyone with other autoimmune diseases, uncontrolled infections, pregnancy or lactation was excluded from the study. Clinical symptoms, serum thyroxine, TRAb, thyroid ultrasound and orbital computed tomography formed the basis of the diagnosis. PBMCs were isolated from 10 ml of fresh peripheral blood by Ficoll-Paque density gradient centrifugation. Trizol reagent was used to extract the total RNA, and its quality was then checked on an Agilent 2100 Bioanalyzer. Overall study outcomes, separate from this receptor: Sample size was not predetermined statistically, and investigators were not blinded to group allocation. The 13-signature model separated ophthalmopathy from stable hyperthyroidism with 85% to 90% sensitivity and just under 84% specificity in cross-validation, and 80%/75% in the test set. Most of the expanded thyroid clonotypes with a frequency above 0.001 were also detected in blood, and it was suggested that the thyroid immune response may be reflected by blood repertoires. In validation, the model predicted ophthalmopathy progression with more than 70% sensitivity and 72.22% specificity; more than ten predicted patients were CT-confirmed with GO in a median of approximately 6.5 months.

CDR1 and CDR2 are read off the germline V gene as KGHSY and FQNENV. V drops 0 bases and J drops 6 bases, leaving 9 bases in between. CDR3 length: 13 amino acids, cysteine to phenylalanine. Solely the CDR3 DNA is kept, with 39 bases framed from the first base. This clonotype came up many times. Which antigen it targets is not known. Qualities for individual bases were not recorded, and no much larger clone is one base off. Recombination linked TRBV16 to TRBJ2-7, with the D gene uncertain. The source is a woman aged 18-30 years with stable Graves' hyperthyroidism. Donor details come from another sample of the same person, matched by shared clones. The sequenced material came from peripheral blood. The DNA sequence is TGTGCCAGCAGCCAATCTACATTCGTCGAGCAGTACTTC. This yields the protein CASSQSTFVEQYF.